The source of this TCR beta chain is a study of blood T cell repertoires in COVID-19. Whole-study context: Collection of acute and convalescent COVID-19 samples took place in the United States, Italy and Spain.

Germline V lookup: CDR1 LGHDT, CDR2 YNNKEL (reference sequence). The CDR3 has 15 amino acids. The J segment lost 13 bases and the V segment lost 3 bases, leaving 9 bases of the junction unmatched. As originally analysed: Reference gene primers were amplified, and this amplification served to estimate nucleated cell counts. Profiling relied on immunoSEQ multiplex PCR, and the TCRdb table lists in-frame clones only, not all of them. That table furnishes V, J and clone size, whereas the DNA furnished D and trimming. The table shows 45,000 to 55,000 clones, with more than 75% occurring only once. The rearrangement joins TRBV3-1 (or the pseudogene TRBV3-2) to TRBJ2-5; 15 bases line up with TRBD2. The source is a woman aged 80 or older with acute or convalescent COVID-19. Sequenced material: peripheral blood. CDR3 loop: CASSQGLAGGTKGYF. In DNA, the CDR3 is TGTGCCAGCAGCCAGGGACTAGCGGGGGGAACGAAGGGGTACTTC.